The clone carrying this TCR beta chain was seen a single time. The antigen remains undetermined. Each PCR replicate from the sorted subsets contained about 200 ng DNA, which is 30,000 or so T cell genomes. The repertoire was sequenced with immunoSEQ multiplex PCR; TCRdb's copy has only in-frame clones and lacks some. The data show some 2,400,000 clones, approximately 95% seen once. The ends were cut back, 0 bases at V and 4 bases at J, with 9 bases in the middle. CDR1 is LGHNT, CDR2 FRNRAP, per germline. The CDR3 sequence is 15 residues long. The data were taken from a study of shared clonotypes between healthy human individuals. Across the whole study: Donor composition was a couple of women and three men, aged 18 to 49. The study's findings and limits: Generation probabilities were higher for clonotypes shared across all four sorted-subset donors than for unshared ones.

The chain carries TRBV12-5 and TRBJ2-2; D unresolved. Sequenced sample: naive CD4+ T cells sorted from blood. Subset of the sample: CD45RA+ positively selected. The sequence was collected from a man between 18 and 29 years old in good health. Written as DNA, the CDR3 is TGTGCTAGTGGTTTGGTACAAAAGTTCACCGGGGAGCTGTTTTTT. It specifies CASGLVQKFTGELFF. Filled out from reference TRBV12-5 and TRBJ2-2, the complete variable domain reads DARVTQTPRHKVTEMGQEVTMRCQPILGHNTVFWYRQTMMQGLELLAYFRNRAPLDDSGMPKDRFSAEMPDATLATLKIQPSEPRDSAVYFCASGLVQKFTGELFFGEGSRLTVL.